This T cell receptor beta chain was sequenced during a study of cytomegalovirus exposure and HLA in healthy donors. Study-level findings and limits: Accounts indicate the classifier identified cytomegalovirus status with strong specificity and sensitivity.

In the case of this clone: As yet, its antigen is unknown.

Clones were sequenced by immunoSEQ multiplex PCR, and TCRdb holds only the in-frame ones, with some missing. The table includes approximately 300,000 clones, about 85% detected once. The germline gives CDR1 SGHDN, CDR2 FVKESK. The CDR3 length is 13 residues. V lost 8 bases, J lost 5 bases, and 6 bases stayed unmatched. The sequenced sample consisted of PBMCs. The V call is TRBV14, the J call TRBJ1-1, with 9 bases lining up with TRBD1. This clonotype was sampled from a young woman in good health and CMV-seropositive. CDR3 in amino acids: CASQRDRVTEAFF. DNA of the CDR3: TGTGCCAGCCAACGGGACAGGGTTACTGAAGCTTTCTTT.